The source of this T cell receptor (beta chain) is a study of persistence of HIV-infected CD4 T cells (dated by TCRdb to about 2020). Describing the broader study: The median time the participants had spent on suppressive ART was approximately eight years. The TCR cluster analysis across participants included eight or nine participants for CMV and over five participants for Gag. The clonality of all cells in each sorted population was measured by TCRbeta sequencing, and the clonality of infected cells was measured by proviral sequencing. CMV- and HIV-1 Gag-responding CD4+ T cells were isolated from ART-treated individuals so that antigen-driven clonal expansion of HIV-1-infected cells could be examined. Apart from a couple of participants who underwent leukapheresis at a single time point, peripheral blood samples of up to 180 mL were collected from participants at multiple time points. Anti-CD3/anti-CD28 stimulation activated a higher proportion of cells, with a lower memory fraction, than antigen stimulation. Results the study describes overall, beyond this receptor: Restriction of bulk TCR analyses to the rare CMV-responding cells that actually carried HIV-1 proviruses was not possible. The study involved few individuals and tested only a limited range of antigens. A correlation was observed between TCR oligoclonality and proviral oligoclonality within the same sorted populations. TCRbeta richness in CMV- and Gag-responding cells was significantly lower than in anti-CD3/anti-CD28-responding cells; CMV-responding cells had higher oligoclonality than CD3/CD28-stimulated and Gag-responding cells. Degenerate expanded CDR3beta sequences were enriched in antigen-responding cells, suggesting convergent selection of CD4+ responses to CMV and Gag.

Note on this clone: It has no known antigen specificity. No per-base quality is available; no much larger clone lies one base away.

In light of the paper, this sample's treatment or condition label describes: suppressive antiretroviral therapy. As a nonspecific positive control representing the CD4+ T cell repertoire, cells were stimulated with anti-CD3/anti-CD28 magnetic beads. CD4+ T cells that responded were sorted based on upregulation of both CD40 ligand and CD69. HIV-1-infected adults in whom suppressive ART had been started during chronic infection were enrolled as participants. Plasma HIV-1 RNA had been undetectable (below 50 copies/mL) in participants for at least 4 years. To be included, a participant needed positive CMV serology and a CD4+ T cell count above 400 cells/uL. Before stimulation, PBMCs were isolated using density centrifugation and depleted of CD8+ T cells. For less than 20 hours, the CD8-depleted PBMCs were stimulated with anti-CD28/CD49d costimulation, a CD40-blocking antibody, and enfuvirtide to prevent new infections. Cell sorting was performed on a Beckman Coulter MoFlo Legacy or XDP sorter, and dead cells were excluded with propidium iodide. The QIAamp DNA Mini Kit was used for genomic DNA extraction from samples above one million cells, and the Quick-DNA Microprep Kit was used otherwise.

V lost 3 bases and J lost 3 bases; the stretch between them is 8 bases long. For CDR1 and CDR2, the germline V gene (reference sequence) lists GTSNPN and SVGIG. The CDR3 sequence holds 13 residues, the cysteine and phenylalanine included. The sequence is cut down to CDR3 DNA, 39 bases in frame from base 1. The immunoSEQ hsTCRB assay version 4 in survey mode was used to sequence TCRbeta repertoires from genomic DNA. Genomic DNA was diluted to around 9.4 ng/uL, using up to about 1 ug per sample for TCRbeta sequencing. The study's processing was this. TCRbeta data analysis was done in ImmunoSeq Analyzer 3.0, and diversity was calculated on productive nucleotide rearrangements. Using the Immunarch R package, the improved Chao index served to estimate lower-bound TCR diversity and the Gini coefficient served to estimate clonality. Different nucleotide rearrangements encoding the same CDR3beta amino acid sequence were treated as distinct clonotypes. Differential abundance analysis identified TCRbeta sequences significantly enriched in antigen-responding cells relative to anti-CD3/anti-CD28-activated cells. TCRs were clustered by predicted peptide-MHC specificity with GLIPH2, both within individual participants and across merged participant data sets. Drawn from immuneACCESS, this table holds only the in-frame rearrangements with V and J called that TCRdb kept. Clones are partly lost; checked studies trace under half to an unresolved V gene and leave the rest unexplained. V and J calls plus clone size are reproduced from that table; the DNA served to infer D and trimming. The sample includes roughly 35,000 clones, with about nine tenths observed a single time. Approximately 1.4% of the sample comes from the top ten.

This chain joins TRBV30 to TRBJ2-2; no D gene can be assigned with confidence. The material was CD4+ T cells sorted from PBMCs after 18-hour stimulation, obtained from a patient who received antiretroviral therapy. Reading the label with the study, this specimen's cell subset or site is: CD40L+CD69+ CD4 T cells responding to anti-CD3/anti-CD28 beads, representing the overall repertoire. This TCR was sampled from an adult man with HIV who was CMV-seropositive. Here the CDR3 is given as CAWRGYYTGELFF. The nucleotides read TGTGCCTGGAGAGGCTACTACACCGGGGAGCTGTTTTTT.